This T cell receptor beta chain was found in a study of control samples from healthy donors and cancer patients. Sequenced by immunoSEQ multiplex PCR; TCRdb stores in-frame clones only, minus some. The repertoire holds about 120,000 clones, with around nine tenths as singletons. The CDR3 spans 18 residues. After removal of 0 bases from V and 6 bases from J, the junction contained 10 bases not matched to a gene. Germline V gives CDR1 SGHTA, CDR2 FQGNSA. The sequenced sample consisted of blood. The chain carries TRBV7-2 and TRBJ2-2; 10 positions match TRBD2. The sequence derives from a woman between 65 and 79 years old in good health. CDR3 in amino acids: CASSLALSGGAGAGELFF. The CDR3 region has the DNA TGTGCCAGCAGCTTAGCGCTGAGCGGGGGGGCCGGAGCCGGGGAGCTGTTTTTT.